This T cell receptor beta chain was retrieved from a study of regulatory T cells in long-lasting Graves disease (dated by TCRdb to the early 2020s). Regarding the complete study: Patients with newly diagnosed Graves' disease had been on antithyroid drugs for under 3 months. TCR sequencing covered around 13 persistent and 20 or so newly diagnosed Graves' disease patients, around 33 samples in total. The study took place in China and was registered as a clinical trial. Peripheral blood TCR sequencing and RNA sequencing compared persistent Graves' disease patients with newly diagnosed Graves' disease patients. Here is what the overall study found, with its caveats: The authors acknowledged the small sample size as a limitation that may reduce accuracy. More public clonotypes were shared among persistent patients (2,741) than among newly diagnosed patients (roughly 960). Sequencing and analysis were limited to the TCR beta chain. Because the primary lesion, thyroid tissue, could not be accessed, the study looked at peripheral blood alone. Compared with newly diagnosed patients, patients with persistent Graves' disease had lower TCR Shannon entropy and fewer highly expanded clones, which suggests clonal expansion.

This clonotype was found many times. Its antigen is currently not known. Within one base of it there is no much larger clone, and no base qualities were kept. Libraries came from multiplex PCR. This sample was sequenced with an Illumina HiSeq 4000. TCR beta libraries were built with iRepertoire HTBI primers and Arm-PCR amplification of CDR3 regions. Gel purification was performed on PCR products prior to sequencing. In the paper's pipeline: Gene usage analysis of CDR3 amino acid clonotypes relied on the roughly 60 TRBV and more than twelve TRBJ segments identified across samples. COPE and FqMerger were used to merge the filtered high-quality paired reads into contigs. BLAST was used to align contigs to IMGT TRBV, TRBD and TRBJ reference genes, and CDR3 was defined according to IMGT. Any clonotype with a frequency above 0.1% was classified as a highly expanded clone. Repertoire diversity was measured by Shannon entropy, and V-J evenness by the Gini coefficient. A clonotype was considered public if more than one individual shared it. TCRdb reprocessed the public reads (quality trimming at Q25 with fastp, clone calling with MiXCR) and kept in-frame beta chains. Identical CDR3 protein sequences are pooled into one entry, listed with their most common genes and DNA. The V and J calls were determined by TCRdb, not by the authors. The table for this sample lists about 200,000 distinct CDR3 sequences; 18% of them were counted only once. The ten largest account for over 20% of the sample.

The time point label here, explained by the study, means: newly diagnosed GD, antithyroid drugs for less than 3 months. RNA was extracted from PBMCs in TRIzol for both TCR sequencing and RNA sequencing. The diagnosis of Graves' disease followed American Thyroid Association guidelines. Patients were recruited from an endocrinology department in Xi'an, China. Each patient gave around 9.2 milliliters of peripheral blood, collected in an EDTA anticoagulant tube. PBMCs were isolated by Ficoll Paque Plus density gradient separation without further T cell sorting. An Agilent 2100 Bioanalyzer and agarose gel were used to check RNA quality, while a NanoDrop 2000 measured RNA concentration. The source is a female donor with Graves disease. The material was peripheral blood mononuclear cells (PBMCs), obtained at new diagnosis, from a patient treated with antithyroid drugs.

The DNA is TGTGCCAGCAGTGAAGAGGGGGATTATGGCTACACCTTC. It specifies CASSEEGDYGYTF. Rearrangement joined TRBV6-1 to TRBJ1-2; TRBD1 is a weak D gene call, 6 bases matching. CDR1 and CDR2, per the germline V gene, are MNHNS and SASEGT. V sheds 1 base and J sheds 5 bases, leaving 8 bases between their ends. From the cysteine up to the phenylalanine, the CDR3 has a length of 13 residues. The read is trimmed to its CDR3 DNA, 39 bases read in frame from base 1.